This section outlines one T cell receptor beta chain sequence together with its context. These data are taken from a study of cytomegalovirus exposure and HLA in healthy donors. Donors sampled were nominally healthy, though unrecorded immune exposures were likely. Germline V CDR1 and CDR2: SEHNR, FQNEAQ (reference sequence). With V trimmed by 5 bases and J by 0 bases, 6 bases remained unmatched. There are 15 residues in the CDR3. 13 Jbeta primers and 60 Vbeta primers were used for the PCR. The protocol was immunoSEQ multiplex PCR, while the TCRdb copy is restricted to in-frame clones and leaves out a portion. This table holds some 140,000 clones, 80% to 90% found once.

This TCR derives from a woman aged 25 to 45 in good health and CMV-seronegative. The chain combines TRBV7-9 with TRBJ2-5; 7 bases agree with TRBD1. Sequencing input: PBMCs. The DNA of the CDR3 is TGTGCCAGCAGCCCAAGGGGGCCACACCAAGAGACCCAGTACTTC. Residues: CASSPRGPHQETQYF.